This TCR beta chain was documented in a study of blood T cells in healthy people across ages (dated by TCRdb to the mid-2010s). With regard to the full study: In model experiments, template switching captured roughly one uniquely barcoded TCR beta cDNA molecule for every two T cells. Using deep sequencing normalized with unique cDNA molecular identifiers, the study measured how TCR beta repertoire diversity changes with age. Four age groups were formed from the donors: young (average approximately 15 years), middle-aged (just under 40), aged (approximately 60) and long-lived (roughly 88). To avoid experimental bias, donors of different ages were distributed randomly across sequencing lanes. For two donors (one aged 18 to 30 and one aged 80 or older), the study analyzed two additional independent replicas of 1 million unique cDNA reads from the same blood draw.

The approximately 41 donors, aged about 6 to 100 years, were systemically healthy Caucasian individuals from Russia. About 9.8 milliliters of peripheral blood were drawn from each donor into EDTA-treated Vacutainer tubes. Ficoll-Paque density-gradient centrifugation was used to isolate PBMCs, with at least 7 million obtained per sample. Total RNA, at least 6 micrograms per sample, was extracted from PBMCs with Trizol reagent. Naive CD45RAhigh/CD27high T cell percentages were measured by flow cytometry on a PBMC aliquot from every donor. The investigation overall reported the following: Estimates of total diversity from one million sequenced T cells were regarded as lower bounds and underestimates. Since profiling was done on bulk unsorted PBMCs, naive and antigen-experienced compartments could not be conclusively compared. Compared with the aged group, the long-lived group had more naive CD4+ T cells, fewer expanded clones and increased TCR diversity, suggesting age selection. Observed TCR beta diversity per million T cells fell roughly linearly with age, and a significant reduction was already apparent by age approximately 41. Because donor CMV infection status was unknown, age-related changes in expanded clonotypes were potentially confounded. Observed TCR beta diversity correlated strongly with the percentage of naive T cells measured by flow cytometry.

V and J are trimmed by 0 bases and 1 base, and the gene matches miss 6 bases of the junction. The CDR3 has 17 amino acids, counting the end cysteine and phenylalanine. Only CDR3 DNA is held: 51 bases, read in frame from base 1. CDR1 SGHRS and CDR2 YFSETQ are derived from the germline V gene. To note about this clonotype: The clone's antigen remains unknown. Within one base of it there is no much larger clone, and no base qualities were kept.

The library was made by 5' RACE. Sequenced using an Illumina HiSeq 2500. A second PCR of 7 to 11 cycles was run with a J-beta primer mix and a sample-barcoded 5' primer. Each TCR beta cDNA molecule received a unique molecular identifier from a template-switch 5' adaptor carrying 12 random nucleotides. Each sample yielded at least 2.5 million CDR3-containing paired-end reads. First-strand cDNA synthesis was performed from all RNA using the Mint cDNA synthesis kit, with priming by a TRBC-specific oligonucleotide. Following uracil-DNA glycosylase treatment, a first 18-cycle PCR with universal primers M1SS and BC2_uni_R was performed on all cDNA. The study's processing was this. Each sample was normalized by randomly selecting 1 million high-quality reads, each carrying a distinct molecular identifier. Reads with shared molecular identifiers were discarded instead of being binned into consensus sequences. MiTCR, set to a Q25 quality threshold and the strictest error-elimination algorithm, was used for CDR3 identification, clonotype clustering and error correction. A nonparametric unseen species model using Euler transformation provided a lower-bound estimate of total TCR beta diversity. TCRdb reran the public reads through fastp at Q25 and MiXCR, keeping productive beta chains. Rows merge per CDR3 protein into single entries with the most common DNA and genes. The V and J calls were not made by the authors but by TCRdb's processing. In all, the sample holds about 1.7 million distinct CDR3 sequences, and 28% of those were seen once. The ten largest account for more than 6% of the sample.

Sequenced sample: blood. This sequence originates from a woman aged 25 to 39 in good health. The V gene is TRBV5-1 and the J gene is TRBJ2-7; the junction holds 11 bases that match TRBD1. The CDR3 corresponds to CASSLEPGQGGSYEQYF. Here is the DNA: TGCGCCAGCAGCTTGGAGCCGGGACAGGGGGGTTCCTACGAGCAGTACTTC.